Sequencing of this T cell receptor (beta chain) was carried out in a study of T cells after yellow fever vaccination. Broader study findings: At 96% for CD4 and over 80% for CD8, most primary-vaccination clones showed up again after the booster.

Ten or more counts support this clonotype. Its target is unknown. Making TCR cDNA involved 5'RACE template switching, which added UMIs and a universal primer site. TCRdb analysed the 5' RACE reads with MiXCR anew, one entry per CDR3 protein. The table has tens of thousands of distinct CDR3 sequences, roughly 6.9% seen once. The clonotype comes from a man aged 18 to 29 who received the YFV17D yellow fever vaccine. The starting material was CD8+ T cells sorted from PBMCs, obtained roughly 5 days after the first yellow fever vaccination.

The CDR3 DNA is TGTGCCAGCAGCGCTCAGAGGACCCACAATTCACCCCTCCACTTT. It encodes CASSAQRTHNSPLHF. The J gene is TRBJ1-6, the V gene TRBV9, with no clear D. V lost 3 bases to trimming and J lost 7 bases, with 14 bases between them. Germline V gives CDR1 SGDLS, CDR2 YYNGEE. The CDR3 length is 15 residues.